These T cell receptor beta chains were read from a single sample in a study of CD8+CD57+ T cells in acquired aplastic anemia. MiXCR was run by TCRdb on the reads, yielding one entry per CDR3 protein. The sample shows around 170,000 distinct CDR3 sequences, 48% of them seen only once. Sequenced: sorted CD4+, CD8+, or CD8+CD57+ T cells (not recorded which) from PBMCs. The origin of the receptors is a human donor with aplastic anemia. The CDR3 runs from the conserved cysteine through the conserved F or W. The order of the fields is V gene, clone size, D gene, J gene, CDR3 DNA, CDR3 protein. D genes are given only for firm matches. Size is omitted from some rows. Given values are once, few, many or a class for expanded clones.

TRBV10-1	few	TRBD2	TRBJ2-3	TGCGCCAGCAGGCCCGGACTAGCGGGAAACCCCACAGATACGCAGTATTTT	CASRPGLAGNPTDTQYF
TRBV6-5	-	-	TRBJ2-6	TGTGCCAGCAGTTACTCTGCGAGGACTGGGGCCAACGTCCTGACTTTC	CASSYSARTGANVLTF
TRBV25-1	-	TRBD1	TRBJ1-5	TGTGCCAGCAGGGCGACAGGGGGTGTCAATCAGCCCCAGCATTTT	CASRATGGVNQPQHF
TRBV2	-	TRBD2	TRBJ2-1	TGTGCCACTGCAAAGCTAGCGGGGAATGAGCAGTTCTTC	CATAKLAGNEQFF
TRBV10-3	-	TRBD1	TRBJ1-2	TGTGCCATCAGGGGACAGGGACTAGCTAACTATGGCTACACCTTC	CAIRGQGLANYGYTF
TRBV28	-	TRBD2	TRBJ2-7	TGTGCCAGCAGGGAACTAGCGGGGGGGCCCCACGAGCAGTACTTC	CASRELAGGPHEQYF
TRBV18	-	-	TRBJ2-7	TGTGCCAGCTCACCACCGGGGAAGGATAACGTTGAGCAGTACTTC	CASSPPGKDNVEQYF
TRBV10-3	-	-	TRBJ2-3	TGTGCCATCACCCGGGACCTCACAGATACGCAGTATTTT	CAITRDLTDTQYF
TRBV19	few	-	TRBJ2-7	TGTGCCACTAAGGGCCGGGACCCTCCCTACGAGCAGTACTTC	CATKGRDPPYEQYF
TRBV11-2	-	TRBD1	TRBJ1-2	TGTGCCAGCAGCCCTGAGAGGCAGGGGGGGGGCTACACCTTC	CASSPERQGGGYTF
TRBV6-1	many	-	TRBJ2-3	TGTGCCAGCAGGCCAGCGACTAGTCCGGATACGCAGTATTTT	CASRPATSPDTQYF
TRBV11-2	many	TRBD2	TRBJ2-2	TGTGCCAGCAGCTTAAGGGCCCAGCGGGAGACCGGGGAGCTGTTTTTT	CASSLRAQRETGELFF
TRBV29-1	-	-	TRBJ2-1	TGCAGCGTGGGGGAGGTGGAGCGGGTCTCCTACAATGAGCAGTTCTTC	CSVGEVERVSYNEQFF
TRBV24-1	-	-	TRBJ1-2	TGTGCCACCAGTGATGGTGCTGAAGAGGGAGAAGGCTACACCTTC	CATSDGAEEGEGYTF
TRBV11-2	-	TRBD2	TRBJ2-7	TGTGCCAGCAGCTTAGATAGCGGGGGCATATACGAGCAGTACTTC	CASSLDSGGIYEQYF
TRBV5-4	many	TRBD1	TRBJ1-4	TGTGCCAGCAGCGCTCCGGGACAGGGGCACGAAAAACTGTTTTTT	CASSAPGQGHEKLFF
TRBV10-1	few	TRBD1	TRBJ2-6	TGCGCCAGCAGTGAAGGACAGGGCGCTGGGGCCAACGTCCTGACTTTC	CASSEGQGAGANVLTF
TRBV12-3/TRBV12-4	many	-	TRBJ2-3	TGTGCCAGCAGTCGATCGAGGGACTTCCCGTCCGATACGCAGTATTTT	CASSRSRDFPSDTQYF
TRBV5-1	few	-	TRBJ1-6	TGCGCCAGCAGCCCTCAGGTAGGGGATAATTCACCCCTCCACTTT	CASSPQVGDNSPLHF
TRBV24-1	-	-	TRBJ2-3	TGTGCCATCAGTGCCCCTTCGGGTGGGAGCACAGATACGCAGTATTTT	CAISAPSGGSTDTQYF
TRBV25-1	many	-	TRBJ2-6	TGTGCCAGCAGTGAGTTAGAGGGCAGGGCTGGGGCCAACGTCCTGACTTTC	CASSELEGRAGANVLTF
TRBV24-1	few	-	TRBJ2-6	TGTGCCACCAGTGAGGGCAGGGCGACCGGGGCCAACGTCCTGACTTTC	CATSEGRATGANVLTF
TRBV16	many	TRBD2	TRBJ2-3	TGTGCCAGCGAGCGGGACGGAAGCACAGATACGCAGTATTTT	CASERDGSTDTQYF
TRBV25-1	many	-	TRBJ2-3	TGTGCCAGCAGGGCCAGGGGGACTAGCACAGATACGCAGTATTTT	CASRARGTSTDTQYF
TRBV9	many	-	TRBJ2-3	TGTGCCAGCAGTCGGCGGACAGCCCCTAGCACAGATACGCAGTATTTT	CASSRRTAPSTDTQYF
TRBV10-2	-	-	TRBJ2-5	TGCGCCAGCAGTGAGTCCCCTCTATCTCCTAAGACCCAGTACTTC	CASSESPLSPKTQYF
TRBV19	once	-	TRBJ2-1	TGTGCCAGTAGTATAGGGCTGGAAAATGAGCAGTTCTTC	CASSIGLENEQFF
TRBV6-1	many	-	TRBJ1-1	TGTGCCAGCAGTCCCTTGGGAGGGGTAGCTTTCTTT	CASSPLGGVAFF
TRBV15	-	TRBD2	TRBJ2-3	TGTGCCACCAGCAGAGGCTCAGCGGGAGGGGGAGATACGCAGTATTTT	CATSRGSAGGGDTQYF
TRBV11-1	-	-	TRBJ2-6	TGTGCCAGCAGCTTAAGTGAGGGCACCGGGGCCAACGTCCTGACTTTC	CASSLSEGTGANVLTF
TRBV12-3/TRBV12-4	many	-	TRBJ1-5	TGTGCCAGCAGTCCGACGGAGGATCAGCCCCAGCATTTT	CASSPTEDQPQHF
TRBV20-1	-	TRBD1	TRBJ1-5	TGCAGTGCACCAGGGACAGAGGTTCCGCCCCAGCATTTT	CSAPGTEVPPQHF
TRBV24-1	-	TRBD1	TRBJ2-7	TGTGCCGCCAGCCCGGGACAGGGACCCTACGAGCAGCACTTC	CAASPGQGPYEQHF
TRBV15	-	-	TRBJ2-1	TGTGCCACCAGCGGAGGGACCCGGGACTCAAATGAGCAGTTCTTC	CATSGGTRDSNEQFF
TRBV20-1	many	-	TRBJ2-2	TGCAGTGCTAGCTCGGGCACCGGGGAGCTGTTTTTT	CSASSGTGELFF
TRBV25-1	-	-	TRBJ1-3	TGTGCCAGCAGTGAATTTGGTCCAGGCTCTGGAAACACCATATATTTT	CASSEFGPGSGNTIYF
TRBV24-1	-	-	TRBJ1-1	TGTGCCACCAGTGAAGGAGGGGGGGGGAACACTGAAGCTTTCTTT	CATSEGGGGNTEAFF
TRBV10-3	-	-	TRBJ2-7	TGTGCCAGCCGAACCTTAGAAGGACTCTACGAGCAGTACTTC	CASRTLEGLYEQYF
TRBV15	-	-	TRBJ1-2	TGTGCCACCGGTCCAGATTACTATGGCTACACCTTC	CATGPDYYGYTF
TRBV7-2	-	TRBD1	TRBJ2-7	TGTGCCAGCAGCCGAGGTCTGGACAGGTCCTACGAGCAGTACTTC	CASSRGLDRSYEQYF
TRBV24-1	many	-	TRBJ2-7	TGTGCCACAGCTCCCCAGGGGCGGGGGTACGAGCAGTACTTC	CATAPQGRGYEQYF
TRBV5-1	few	TRBD1	TRBJ2-2	TGCGCCAGCAGCTTTAGGATGACAGGGAAGAACACCGGGGAGCTGTTTTTT	CASSFRMTGKNTGELFF
TRBV11-3	many	TRBD1	TRBJ2-5	TGTGCCACCACGCAGGGGGATGCAGAGACCCAGTACTTC	CATTQGDAETQYF
TRBV2	-	TRBD1	TRBJ2-2	TGTGCCAGCGGGGGACAGATCACCGGGGAGCTGTTTTTT	CASGGQITGELFF
TRBV5-4	many	-	TRBJ2-5	TGTGCCAGCAGCTCCTATCAGGTACCCCGCCAAGAGACCCAGTACTTC	CASSSYQVPRQETQYF
TRBV10-3	-	-	TRBJ2-5	TGTGCCATCAGTGAGTCGAAGGTTGTTATGACTTACGAGACCCAGTACTTC	CAISESKVVMTYETQYF
TRBV4-2	many	-	TRBJ1-1	TGTGCCAGCAGCCAAGGGTGGCAGGGAGGACGGACTGAAGCTTTCTTT	CASSQGWQGGRTEAFF
TRBV19	-	-	TRBJ1-6	TGTGCCAGTAGTCCGGAAGGGGGGGTTACACCCCTCCACTTT	CASSPEGGVTPLHF
TRBV4-3	once	-	TRBJ1-2	TGCGCCAGCAGGGTAGACAGCTATGGCTACACCTTC	CASRVDSYGYTF